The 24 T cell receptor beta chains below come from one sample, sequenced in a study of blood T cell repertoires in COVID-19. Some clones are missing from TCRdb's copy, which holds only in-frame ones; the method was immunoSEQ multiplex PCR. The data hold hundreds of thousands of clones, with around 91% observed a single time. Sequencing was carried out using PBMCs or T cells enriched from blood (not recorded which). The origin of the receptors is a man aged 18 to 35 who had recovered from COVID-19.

The CDR3 nucleotides are TGTGCCAGCAGCGTCAGTTACAATGAGCAGTTCTTC. Its translation is CASSVSYNEQFF. V is TRBV28 and J is TRBJ2-1, with D unclear. Per germline, CDR1 MDHEN and CDR2 SYDVKM. The CDR3 length is 12 residues. V lost 6 bases, J lost 4 bases, and 7 bases lay in between.

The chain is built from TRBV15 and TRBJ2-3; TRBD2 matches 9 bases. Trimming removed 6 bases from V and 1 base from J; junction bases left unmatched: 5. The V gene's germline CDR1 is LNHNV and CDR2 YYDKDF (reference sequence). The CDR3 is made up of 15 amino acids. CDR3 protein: CATSTGGRGTDTQYF. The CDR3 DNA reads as TGTGCCACCAGTACTGGCGGGAGGGGCACAGATACGCAGTATTTT. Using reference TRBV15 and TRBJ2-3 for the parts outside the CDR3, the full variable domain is DAMVIQNPRYQVTQFGKPVTLSCSQTLNHNVMYWYQQKSSQAPKLLFHYYDKDFNNEADTPDNFQSRRPNTSFCFLDIRSPGLGDTAMYLCATSTGGRGTDTQYFGPGTRLTVL.

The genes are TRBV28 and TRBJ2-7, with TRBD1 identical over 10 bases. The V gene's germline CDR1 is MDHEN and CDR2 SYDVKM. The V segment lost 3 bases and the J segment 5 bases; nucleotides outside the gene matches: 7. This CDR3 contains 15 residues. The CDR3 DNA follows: TGTGCCAGCAGTTTGAGCGGGACAGGGGCTAACGAGCAGTACTTC. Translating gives CASSLSGTGANEQYF.

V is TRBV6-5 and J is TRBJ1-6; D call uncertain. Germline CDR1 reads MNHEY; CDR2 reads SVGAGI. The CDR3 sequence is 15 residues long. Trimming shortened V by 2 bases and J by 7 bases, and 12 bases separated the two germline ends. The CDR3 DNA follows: TGTGCCAGCAGTTACGGGTGGGTCGGGAATTCACCCCTCCACTTT. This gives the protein CASSYGWVGNSPLHF.

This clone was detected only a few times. The CDR3 DNA follows: TGCGCCAGCAGCCGCGTAACGAACCGGGACAGGGGTATCGAGCAGTACTTC. Amino acid sequence: CASSRVTNRDRGIEQYF. The chain uses TRBV4-1 and TRBJ2-7; 10 bases map to TRBD1. The CDR3 contains 17 residues. V dropped 4 bases and J dropped 6; count of bases not matched to a gene: 15. Germline CDR1 and CDR2: MGHRA and YSYEKL.

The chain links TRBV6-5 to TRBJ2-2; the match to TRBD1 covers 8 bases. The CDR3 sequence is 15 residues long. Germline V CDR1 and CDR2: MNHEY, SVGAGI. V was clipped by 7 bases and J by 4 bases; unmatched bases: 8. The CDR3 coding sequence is TGTGCCAGCACGTCGGACAGGGTGGGCACCGGGGAGCTGTTTTTT. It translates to CASTSDRVGTGELFF.

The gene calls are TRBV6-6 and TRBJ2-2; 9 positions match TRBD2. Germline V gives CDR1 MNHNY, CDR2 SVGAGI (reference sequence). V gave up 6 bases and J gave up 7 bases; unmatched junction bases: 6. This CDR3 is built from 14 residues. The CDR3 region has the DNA TGTGCCAGCAGCCTAGCGGGAAGGGTCGGGGAGCTGTTTTTT. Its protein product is CASSLAGRVGELFF.

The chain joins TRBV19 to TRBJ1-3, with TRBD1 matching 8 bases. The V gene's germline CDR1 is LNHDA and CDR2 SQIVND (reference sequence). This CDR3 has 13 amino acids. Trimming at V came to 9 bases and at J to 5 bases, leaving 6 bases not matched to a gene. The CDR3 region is CASGQGFRNTIYF. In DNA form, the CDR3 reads TGTGCCAGCGGACAGGGTTTTCGAAACACCATATATTTT.

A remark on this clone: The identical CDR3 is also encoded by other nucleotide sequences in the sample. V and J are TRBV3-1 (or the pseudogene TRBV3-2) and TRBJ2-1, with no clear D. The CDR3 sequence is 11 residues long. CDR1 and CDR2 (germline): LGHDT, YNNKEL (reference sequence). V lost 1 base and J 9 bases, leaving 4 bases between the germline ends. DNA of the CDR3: TGTGCCAGCAGCCAAGCGGGTGAGCAGTTCTTC. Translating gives CASSQAGEQFF.

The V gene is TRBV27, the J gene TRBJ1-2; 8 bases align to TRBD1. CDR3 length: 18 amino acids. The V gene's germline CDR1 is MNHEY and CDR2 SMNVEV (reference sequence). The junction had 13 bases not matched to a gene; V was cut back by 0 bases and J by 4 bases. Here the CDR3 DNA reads TGTGCCAGCAGTTTATCCCCCGAAGGAACAGGGGGGGCCTATGGCTACACCTTC. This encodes CASSLSPEGTGGAYGYTF.

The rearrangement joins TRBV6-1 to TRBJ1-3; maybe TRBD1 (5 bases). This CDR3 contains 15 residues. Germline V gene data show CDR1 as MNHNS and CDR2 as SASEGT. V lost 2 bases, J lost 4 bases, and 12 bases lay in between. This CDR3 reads CASSEQGTEGNTIYF. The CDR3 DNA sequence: TGTGCCAGCAGTGAACAAGGGACTGAAGGAAACACCATATATTTT.

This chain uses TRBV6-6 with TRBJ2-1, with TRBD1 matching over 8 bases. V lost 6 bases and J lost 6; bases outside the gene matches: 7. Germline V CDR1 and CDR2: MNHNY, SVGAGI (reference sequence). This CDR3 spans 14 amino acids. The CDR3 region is CASRLDRAGNEQFF. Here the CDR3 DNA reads TGTGCCAGCAGACTGGACAGGGCGGGCAATGAGCAGTTCTTC.

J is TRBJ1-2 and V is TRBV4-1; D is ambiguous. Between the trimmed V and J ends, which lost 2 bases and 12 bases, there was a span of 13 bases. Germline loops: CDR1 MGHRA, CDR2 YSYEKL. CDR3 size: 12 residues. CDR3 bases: TGCGCCAGCAGCCAATGGGGAGGGTCCAACACCTTC. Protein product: CASSQWGGSNTF.

The CDR3 spells CASSLAGATNEKLFF. CDR3 DNA: TGTGCCAGCAGCTTGGCGGGGGCAACTAATGAAAAACTGTTTTTT. This sequence joins TRBV7-2 and TRBJ1-4; maybe TRBD1 (5 bases). The germline V gene encodes CDR1 SGHTA and CDR2 FQGNSA. V shed 3 bases and J shed 0 bases, with 8 bases lying between them. This CDR3 spans 15 amino acids.

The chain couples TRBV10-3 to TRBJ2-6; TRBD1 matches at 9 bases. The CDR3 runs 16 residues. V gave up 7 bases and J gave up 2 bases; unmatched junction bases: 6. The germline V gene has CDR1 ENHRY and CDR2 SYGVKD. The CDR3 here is CAIKDRGLAGANVLTF. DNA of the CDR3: TGTGCCATCAAGGACAGGGGCTTAGCTGGGGCCAACGTCCTGACTTTC.

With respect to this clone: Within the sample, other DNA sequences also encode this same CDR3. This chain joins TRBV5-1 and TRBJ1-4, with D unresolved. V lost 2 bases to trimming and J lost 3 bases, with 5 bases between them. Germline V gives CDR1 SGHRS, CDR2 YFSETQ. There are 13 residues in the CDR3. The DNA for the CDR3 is TGCGCCAGCAGCTTAGCGGCTAATGAAAAACTGTTTTTT. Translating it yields CASSLAANEKLFF.

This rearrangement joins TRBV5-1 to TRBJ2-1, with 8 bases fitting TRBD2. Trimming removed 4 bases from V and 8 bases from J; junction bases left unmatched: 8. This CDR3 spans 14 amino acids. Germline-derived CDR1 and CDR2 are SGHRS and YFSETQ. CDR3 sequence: CASSAGTSVDEQFF. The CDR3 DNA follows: TGCGCCAGCAGCGCCGGGACTAGTGTCGATGAGCAGTTCTTC.

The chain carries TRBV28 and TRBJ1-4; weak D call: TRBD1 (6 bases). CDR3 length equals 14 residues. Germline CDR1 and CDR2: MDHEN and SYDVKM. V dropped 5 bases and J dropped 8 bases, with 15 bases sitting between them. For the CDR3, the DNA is TGTGCCAGCAGTGAACAGGGTTTACGGGAAAAACTGTTTTTT. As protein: CASSEQGLREKLFF.

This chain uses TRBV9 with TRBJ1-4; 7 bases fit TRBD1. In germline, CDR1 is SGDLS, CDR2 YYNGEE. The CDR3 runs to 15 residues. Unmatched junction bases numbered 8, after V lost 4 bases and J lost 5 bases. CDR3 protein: CASSPLRDRNEKLFF. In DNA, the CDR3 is TGTGCCAGCAGCCCCCTCCGGGACAGAAATGAAAAACTGTTTTTT.

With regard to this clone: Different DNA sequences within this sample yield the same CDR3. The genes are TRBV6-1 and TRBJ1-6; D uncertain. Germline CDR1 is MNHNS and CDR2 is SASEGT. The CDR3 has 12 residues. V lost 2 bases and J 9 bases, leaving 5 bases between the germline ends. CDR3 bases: TGTGCCAGCAGTGAATCAGGTTCACCCCTCCACTTT. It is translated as CASSESGSPLHF.

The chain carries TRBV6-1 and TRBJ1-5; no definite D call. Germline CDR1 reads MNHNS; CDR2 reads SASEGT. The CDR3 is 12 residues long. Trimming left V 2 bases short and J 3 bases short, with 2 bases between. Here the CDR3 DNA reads TGTGCCAGCAGTGAACACAATCAGCCCCAGCATTTT. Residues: CASSEHNQPQHF.

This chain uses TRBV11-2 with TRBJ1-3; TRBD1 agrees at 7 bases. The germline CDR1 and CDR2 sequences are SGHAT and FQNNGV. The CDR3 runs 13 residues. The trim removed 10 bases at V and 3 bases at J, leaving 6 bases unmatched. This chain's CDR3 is CAIQTGLGNTIYF. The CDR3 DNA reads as TGTGCCATACAGACAGGGCTTGGAAACACCATATATTTT.

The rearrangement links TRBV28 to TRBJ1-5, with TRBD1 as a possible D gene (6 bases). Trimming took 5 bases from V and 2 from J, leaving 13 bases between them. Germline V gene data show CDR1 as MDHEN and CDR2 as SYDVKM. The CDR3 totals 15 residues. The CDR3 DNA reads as TGTGCCAGCAGTACAGGGTCGGCGCGCAATCAGCCCCAGCATTTT. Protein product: CASSTGSARNQPQHF.

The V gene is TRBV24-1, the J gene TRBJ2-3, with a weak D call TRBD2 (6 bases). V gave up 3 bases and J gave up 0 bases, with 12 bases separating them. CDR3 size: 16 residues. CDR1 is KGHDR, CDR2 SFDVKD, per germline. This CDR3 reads CATSDPGRSSTDTQYF. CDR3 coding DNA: TGTGCCACCAGTGATCCAGGGAGGTCTAGCACAGATACGCAGTATTTT.